This TCR beta chain was sequenced during a study of blood T cell repertoires in COVID-19. Study-level background: COVID-19 samples from acute and convalescent phases originated in the United States, Italy and Spain. Sources were T cells, B-cell-depleted T cells, or PBMCs; the material itself was cDNA or gDNA.

V was clipped by 4 bases and J by 4 bases, with 13 bases between them. The germline CDR1 and CDR2 sequences are MNHEY and SVGAGI. There are 14 residues in the CDR3. As processed by the authors: Using reference gene primer amplification, nucleated cell counts were estimated. The method was immunoSEQ multiplex PCR; TCRdb's version includes in-frame clones alone and lacks a portion of them. Clonal size and the V and J genes are those of that table, whereas D and trimming came from the DNA. The table lists under 80,000 clones, roughly 80% of them singletons. The table lists this clone with a count of one.

V and J are TRBV6-5 and TRBJ1-2; D is possibly TRBD1 (5 bases). The TCR originated in a woman in her sixties with acute or convalescent COVID-19. The sequencing input was peripheral blood. The CDR3 loop is CASSSPLGGYGYTF. The CDR3 DNA sequence: TGTGCCAGCAGTTCACCTTTGGGGGGCTATGGCTACACCTTC.